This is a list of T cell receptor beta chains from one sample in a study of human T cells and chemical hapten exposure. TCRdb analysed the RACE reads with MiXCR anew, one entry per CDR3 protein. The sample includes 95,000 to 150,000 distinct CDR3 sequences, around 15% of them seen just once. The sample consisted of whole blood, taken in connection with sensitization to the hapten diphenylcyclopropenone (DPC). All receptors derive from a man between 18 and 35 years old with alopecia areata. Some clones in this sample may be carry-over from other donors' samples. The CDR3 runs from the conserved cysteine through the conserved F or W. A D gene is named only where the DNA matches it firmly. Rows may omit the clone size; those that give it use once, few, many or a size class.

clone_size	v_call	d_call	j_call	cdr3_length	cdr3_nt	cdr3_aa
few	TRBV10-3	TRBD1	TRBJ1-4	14	TGTGCCATCAGTCGAGCGGGACAGGTGGAAAAACTGTTTTTT	CAISRAGQVEKLFF
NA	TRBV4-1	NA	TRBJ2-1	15	TGCGCCAGCAGCCAGACCGGGACCACCTACAATGAGCAGTTCTTC	CASSQTGTTYNEQFF
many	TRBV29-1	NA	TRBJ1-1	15	TGCAGCGTTGAAGCCCGGGACAAGAGGAACACTGAAGCTTTCTTT	CSVEARDKRNTEAFF
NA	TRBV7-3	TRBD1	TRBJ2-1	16	TGTGCCAGCAGCATGACAGGGAGTAGGATCTCCAATGAGCAGTTCTTC	CASSMTGSRISNEQFF
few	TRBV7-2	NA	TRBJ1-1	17	TGTGCCAGCAGCTTATTTCGTGCGGGGAAATCGAACACTGAAGCTTTCTTT	CASSLFRAGKSNTEAFF
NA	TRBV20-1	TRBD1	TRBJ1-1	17	TGCAGTGCTAGAGAACGGGACAGGGGGCGCATCCCCCCTCAAGCTTTCTTT	CSARERDRGRIPPQAFF
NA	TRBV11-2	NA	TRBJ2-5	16	TGTGCCAGCAGCCCTTGGCTCATTGCATTACAAGAGACCCAGTACTTC	CASSPWLIALQETQYF
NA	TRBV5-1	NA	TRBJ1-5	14	TGCGCCAGCAGCGAAGGACAGATGAATCAGCCCCAGCATTTT	CASSEGQMNQPQHF
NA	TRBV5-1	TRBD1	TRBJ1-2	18	TGCGCCAGCAGCCCCGGGACAGCTGGGGCCACCGCCAACTATGGCTACACCTTC	CASSPGTAGATANYGYTF
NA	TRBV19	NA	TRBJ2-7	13	TGTGCCAGTAGTATAGGGATCTCGTACGAGCAGTACTTC	CASSIGISYEQYF
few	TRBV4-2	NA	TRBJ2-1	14	TGTGCCAGCAGCCCAAGGGGGGGCCGGGATGAGCAGTTCTTC	CASSPRGGRDEQFF
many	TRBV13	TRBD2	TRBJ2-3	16	TGTGCCAGCAGCTTACGAGGGGAGGGTGGGCCAGATACGCAGTATTTT	CASSLRGEGGPDTQYF
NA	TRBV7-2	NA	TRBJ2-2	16	TGTGCCAGCATTTCAGCTTCGACAGAACTCACCGGGGAGCTGTTTTTT	CASISASTELTGELFF
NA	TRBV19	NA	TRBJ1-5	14	TGTGCCAGTAGTATAGTCGGATACGGTCAGCCCCAGCATTTT	CASSIVGYGQPQHF
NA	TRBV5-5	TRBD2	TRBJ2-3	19	TGTGCCAGCAGCTGGGCACTAGCGGCCGCTCCCTCTAGCACAGATACGCAGTATTTT	CASSWALAAAPSSTDTQYF
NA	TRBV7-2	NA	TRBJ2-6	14	TGTGCCAGCAGCGAATTCTCTGGGGCCAACGTCCTGACTTTC	CASSEFSGANVLTF
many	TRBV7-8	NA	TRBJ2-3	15	TGTGCCAGCAGCTTAGCGTTCACGTTACAGGATACGCAGTATTTT	CASSLAFTLQDTQYF
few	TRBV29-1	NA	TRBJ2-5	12	TGCAGCGTTGAAAAGTACCAAGAGACCCAGTACTTC	CSVEKYQETQYF
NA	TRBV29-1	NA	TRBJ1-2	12	TGCAGCGTTGAAGCAGGGGCCTATGGCTACACCTTC	CSVEAGAYGYTF
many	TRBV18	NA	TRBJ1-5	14	TGTGCCAGCTCCCCAGAAGGGTTCGGTCAGCCCCAGCATTTT	CASSPEGFGQPQHF
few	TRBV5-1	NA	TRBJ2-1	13	TGCGCCAGCGCCGGGCCCTCCTACAATGAGCAGTTCTTC	CASAGPSYNEQFF
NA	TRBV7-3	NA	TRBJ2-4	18	TGTGCCAGCAGCTTGTCGGGGAAACTAAAGCTAGCCAAAAACATTCAGTACTTC	CASSLSGKLKLAKNIQYF
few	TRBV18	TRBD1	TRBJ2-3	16	TGTGCCAGCTCACCACCGGGACAGGGGGCTGGGAATACGCAGTATTTT	CASSPPGQGAGNTQYF
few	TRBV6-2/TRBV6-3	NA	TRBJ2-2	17	TGTGCCAGCAGTTACGAAGTCGGGGTCGGGGACACCGGGGAGCTGTTTTTT	CASSYEVGVGDTGELFF
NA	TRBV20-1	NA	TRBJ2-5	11	TGCAGTGCTGTGCTCCAAGAGACCCAGTACTTC	CSAVLQETQYF
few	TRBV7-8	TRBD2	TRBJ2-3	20	TGTGCCAGCAGCTTAGCCGGACTAGCGGGGGGCCGTGGGAACACAGATACGCAGTATTTT	CASSLAGLAGGRGNTDTQYF
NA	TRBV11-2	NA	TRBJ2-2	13	TGTGCCAGCACTTCAGAGTATACCGGGGAGCTGTTTTTT	CASTSEYTGELFF
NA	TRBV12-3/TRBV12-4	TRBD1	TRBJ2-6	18	TGTGCCAGCAGTTTCAGGGACAGGGGAATCTCTGGGGCCAACGTCCTGACTTTC	CASSFRDRGISGANVLTF
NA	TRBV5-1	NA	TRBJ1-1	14	TGCGCCAGCAGCGCAGGAGACCGGGACACTGAAGCTTTCTTT	CASSAGDRDTEAFF
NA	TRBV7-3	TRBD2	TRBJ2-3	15	TGTGCCAGCAGCCTTAGCGGGGGAGACGCAGATACGCAGTATTTT	CASSLSGGDADTQYF
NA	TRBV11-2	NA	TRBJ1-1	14	TGTGCCAGCAGCTTAGACGGGGGCATGGCTGAAGCTTTCTTT	CASSLDGGMAEAFF
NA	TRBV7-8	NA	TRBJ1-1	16	TGTGCCAGCAGTCCTAGCCGGGAGAGAAAGAACACTGAAGCTTTCTTT	CASSPSRERKNTEAFF
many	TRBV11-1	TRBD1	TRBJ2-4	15	TGTGCCAGCAGCCGACCAGGACAGGGGAGGGACATTCAGTACTTC	CASSRPGQGRDIQYF
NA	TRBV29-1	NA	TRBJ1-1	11	TGCAGCGTGGCCAGCTTTACTGAAGCTTTCTTT	CSVASFTEAFF
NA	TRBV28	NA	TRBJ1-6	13	TGTGCCAGCAGTCTCCGACGGTATTCACCCCTCCACTTT	CASSLRRYSPLHF
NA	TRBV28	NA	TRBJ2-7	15	TGTGCCAGCTTAGGGGACCGACAGGTTTCCTACGAGCAGTACTTC	CASLGDRQVSYEQYF
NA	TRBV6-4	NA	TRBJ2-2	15	TGTGCCAGCAGTGAAAGCAGTACCAACACCGGGGAGCTGTTTTTT	CASSESSTNTGELFF
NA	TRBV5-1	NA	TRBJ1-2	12	TGCGCCAGCAGCTTGGAGAATCATGGCTACACCTTC	CASSLENHGYTF
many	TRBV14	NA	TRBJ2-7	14	TGTGCCAGCAGCCGGACTGAAACTTCCTACGAGCAGTACTTC	CASSRTETSYEQYF
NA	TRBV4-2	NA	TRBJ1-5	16	TGTGCCAGCAGCCAAGTTTGGGGGGTGAGCAATCAGCCCCAGCATTTT	CASSQVWGVSNQPQHF
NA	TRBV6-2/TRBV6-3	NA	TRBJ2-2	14	TGTGCCAGCAGAAAATGGCAGGGAGAGGGGGAGCTGTTTTTT	CASRKWQGEGELFF
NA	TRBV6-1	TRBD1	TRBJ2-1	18	TGTGCCAGCAGTGAAGCAGAGAGCCGGGACAGGGTTTACAATGAGCAGTTCTTC	CASSEAESRDRVYNEQFF
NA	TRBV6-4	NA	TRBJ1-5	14	TGTGCCAGCAGTGAACAAGTTGGCGAACAGCCCCAGCATTTT	CASSEQVGEQPQHF
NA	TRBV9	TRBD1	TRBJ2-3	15	TGTGCCAGCAGCTTGGGACAGGGCTCCGCAGATACGCAGTATTTT	CASSLGQGSADTQYF
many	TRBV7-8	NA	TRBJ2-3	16	TGTGCCAGCAGCACCACTACTAGCAGCCGCACAGATACGCAGTATTTT	CASSTTTSSRTDTQYF
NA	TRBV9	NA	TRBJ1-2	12	TGTGCCAGCAGCGCTCATGACTATGGCTACACCTTC	CASSAHDYGYTF
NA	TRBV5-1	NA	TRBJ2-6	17	TGCGCCAGCAGCTTGGTACCCGGGAAATCTGGGGCCAACGTCCTGACTTTC	CASSLVPGKSGANVLTF
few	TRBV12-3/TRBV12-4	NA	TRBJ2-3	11	TGTGCCAGCAGTTTCATAGATACGCAGTATTTT	CASSFIDTQYF